This TCR beta chain was retrieved from a study of shared clonotypes between healthy human individuals. V lost 0 bases to trimming and J lost 4 bases; unmatched junction nucleotides: 4. Looked up from germline, CDR1 is WSHSY and CDR2 is SAAADI. The CDR3 loop spans 15 amino acids. Here immunoSEQ multiplex PCR was the method, and the copy in TCRdb shows in-frame clones only, minus some. Among about 1,900,000 clones listed, 85% to 95% were seen once. Only CD45RO-negative cells positively selected for CCR7 counted as naive CD8 cells, so terminally differentiated effector memory CD45RA+ cells were excluded. Caucasian adults living in Nashville, Tennessee, provided all samples.

The TCR originated in a man between 18 and 29 years old in good health. The chain couples TRBV10-2 to TRBJ1-1, with 8 bases aligning to TRBD1. Sequenced material: naive CD8+ T cells sorted from blood. In DNA, the CDR3 is TGCGCCAGCAGTGAGTCCCAGGGGGCTGGCACTGAAGCTTTCTTT. Translation: CASSESQGAGTEAFF.